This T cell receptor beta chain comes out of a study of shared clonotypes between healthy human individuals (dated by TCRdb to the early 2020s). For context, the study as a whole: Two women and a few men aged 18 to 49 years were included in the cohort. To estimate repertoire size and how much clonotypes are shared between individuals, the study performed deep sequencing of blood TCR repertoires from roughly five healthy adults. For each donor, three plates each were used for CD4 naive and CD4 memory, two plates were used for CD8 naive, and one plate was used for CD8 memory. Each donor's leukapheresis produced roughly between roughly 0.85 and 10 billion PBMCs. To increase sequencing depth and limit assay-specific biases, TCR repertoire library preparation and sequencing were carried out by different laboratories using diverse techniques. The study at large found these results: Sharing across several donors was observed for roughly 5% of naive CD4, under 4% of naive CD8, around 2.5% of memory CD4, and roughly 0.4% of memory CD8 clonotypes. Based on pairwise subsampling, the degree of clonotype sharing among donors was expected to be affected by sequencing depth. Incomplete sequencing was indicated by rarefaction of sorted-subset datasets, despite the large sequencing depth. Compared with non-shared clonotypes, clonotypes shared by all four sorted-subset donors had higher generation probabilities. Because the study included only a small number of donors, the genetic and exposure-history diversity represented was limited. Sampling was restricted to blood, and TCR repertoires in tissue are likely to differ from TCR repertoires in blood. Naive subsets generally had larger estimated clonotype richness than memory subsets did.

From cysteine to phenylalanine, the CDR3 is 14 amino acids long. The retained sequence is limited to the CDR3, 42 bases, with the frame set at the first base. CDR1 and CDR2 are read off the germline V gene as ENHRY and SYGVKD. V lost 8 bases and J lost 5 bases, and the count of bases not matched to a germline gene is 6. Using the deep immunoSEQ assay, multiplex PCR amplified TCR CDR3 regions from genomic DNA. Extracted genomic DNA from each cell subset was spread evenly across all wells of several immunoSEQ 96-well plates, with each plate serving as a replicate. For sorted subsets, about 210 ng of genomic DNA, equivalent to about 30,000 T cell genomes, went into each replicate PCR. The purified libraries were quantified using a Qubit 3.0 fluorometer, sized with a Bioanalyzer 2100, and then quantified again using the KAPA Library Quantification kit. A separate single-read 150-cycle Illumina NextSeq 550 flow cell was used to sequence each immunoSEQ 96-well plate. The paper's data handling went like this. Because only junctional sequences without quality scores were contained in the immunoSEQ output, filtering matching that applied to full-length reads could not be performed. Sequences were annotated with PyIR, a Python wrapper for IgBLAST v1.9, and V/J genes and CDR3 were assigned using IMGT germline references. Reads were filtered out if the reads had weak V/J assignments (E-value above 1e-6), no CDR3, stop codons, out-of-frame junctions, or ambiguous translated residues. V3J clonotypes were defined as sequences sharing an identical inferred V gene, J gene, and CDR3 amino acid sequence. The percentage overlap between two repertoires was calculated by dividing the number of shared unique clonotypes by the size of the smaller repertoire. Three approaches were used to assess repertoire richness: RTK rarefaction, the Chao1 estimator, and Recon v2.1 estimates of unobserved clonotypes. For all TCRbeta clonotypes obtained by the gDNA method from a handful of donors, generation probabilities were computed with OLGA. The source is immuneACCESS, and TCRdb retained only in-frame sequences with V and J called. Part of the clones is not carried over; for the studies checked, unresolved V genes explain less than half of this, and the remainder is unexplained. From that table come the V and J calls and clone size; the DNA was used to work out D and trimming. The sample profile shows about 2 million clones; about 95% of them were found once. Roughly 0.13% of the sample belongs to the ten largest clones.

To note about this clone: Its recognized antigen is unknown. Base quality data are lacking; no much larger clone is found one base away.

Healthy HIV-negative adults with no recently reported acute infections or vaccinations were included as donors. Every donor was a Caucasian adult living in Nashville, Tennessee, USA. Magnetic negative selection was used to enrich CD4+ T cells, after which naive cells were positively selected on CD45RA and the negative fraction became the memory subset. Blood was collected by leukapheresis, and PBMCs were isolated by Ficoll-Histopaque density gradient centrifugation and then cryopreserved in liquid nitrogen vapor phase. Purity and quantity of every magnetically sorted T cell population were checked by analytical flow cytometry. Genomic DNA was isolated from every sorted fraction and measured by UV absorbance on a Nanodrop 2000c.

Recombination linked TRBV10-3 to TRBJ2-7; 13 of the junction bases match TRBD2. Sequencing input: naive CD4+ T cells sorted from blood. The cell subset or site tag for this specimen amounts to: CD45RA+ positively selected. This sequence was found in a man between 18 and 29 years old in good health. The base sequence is TGTGCCATCCGGACTAGCGGGAGCATCCACGAGCAGTACTTC. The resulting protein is CAIRTSGSIHEQYF.